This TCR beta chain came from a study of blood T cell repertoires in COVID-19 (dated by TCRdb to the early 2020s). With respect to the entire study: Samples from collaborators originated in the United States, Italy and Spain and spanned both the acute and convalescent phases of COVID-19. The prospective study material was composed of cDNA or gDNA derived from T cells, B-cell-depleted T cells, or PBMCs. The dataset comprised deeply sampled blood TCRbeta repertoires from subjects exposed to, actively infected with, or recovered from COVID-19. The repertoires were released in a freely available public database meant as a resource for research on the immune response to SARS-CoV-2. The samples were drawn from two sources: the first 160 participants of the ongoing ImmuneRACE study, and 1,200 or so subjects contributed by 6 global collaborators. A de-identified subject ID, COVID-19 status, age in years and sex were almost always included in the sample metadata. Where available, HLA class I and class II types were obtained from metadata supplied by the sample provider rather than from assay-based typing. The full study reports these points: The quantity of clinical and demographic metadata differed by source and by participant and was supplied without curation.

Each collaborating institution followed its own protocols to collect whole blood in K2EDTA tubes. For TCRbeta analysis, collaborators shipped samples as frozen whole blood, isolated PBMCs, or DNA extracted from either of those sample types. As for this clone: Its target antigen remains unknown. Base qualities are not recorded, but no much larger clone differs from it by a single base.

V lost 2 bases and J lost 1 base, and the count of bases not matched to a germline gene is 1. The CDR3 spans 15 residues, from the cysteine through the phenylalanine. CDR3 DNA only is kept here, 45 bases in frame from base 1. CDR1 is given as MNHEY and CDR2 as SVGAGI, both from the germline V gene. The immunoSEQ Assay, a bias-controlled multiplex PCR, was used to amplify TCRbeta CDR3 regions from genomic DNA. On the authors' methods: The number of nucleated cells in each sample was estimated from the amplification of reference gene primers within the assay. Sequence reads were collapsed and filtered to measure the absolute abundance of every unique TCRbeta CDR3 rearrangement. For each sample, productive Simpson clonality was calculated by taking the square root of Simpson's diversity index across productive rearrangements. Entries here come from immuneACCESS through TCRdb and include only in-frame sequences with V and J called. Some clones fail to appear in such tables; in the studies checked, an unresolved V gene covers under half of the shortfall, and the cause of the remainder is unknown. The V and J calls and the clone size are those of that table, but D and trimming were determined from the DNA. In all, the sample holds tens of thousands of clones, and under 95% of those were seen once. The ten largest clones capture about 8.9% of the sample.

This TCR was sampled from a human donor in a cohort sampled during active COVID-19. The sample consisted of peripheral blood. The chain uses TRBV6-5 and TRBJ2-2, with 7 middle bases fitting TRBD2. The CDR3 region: CASSYRGRNTGELFF. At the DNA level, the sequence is TGTGCCAGCAGTTACCGCGGGAGGAACACCGGGGAGCTGTTTTTT.